The 22 T cell receptor beta chains in this list originate from one sample, sequenced in a study of cytomegalovirus exposure and HLA in healthy donors. With 60 Vbeta and 13 Jbeta primers, the PCR was carried out. Produced via immunoSEQ multiplex PCR; TCRdb's table is partial and in-frame only. Seen here are 140,000 to 150,000 clones, over 60% observed once, and the top ten hold about 13%. The sample was PBMCs. These receptors all stem from a man aged 35 to 55 in good health and CMV-seropositive.

This clone was seen more than once but under ten times. The rearrangement joins TRBV19 to TRBJ1-2, with TRBD1 matching 7 bases. The CDR3 is 15 amino acids. V lost 9 bases, J lost 0 bases, and 10 bases stayed unmatched. Germline CDR1 and CDR2: LNHDA and SQIVND (reference sequence). As DNA, the CDR3 is TGTGCCAGCCGCCTCATGGGGACAGCTAACTATGGCTACACCTTC. Translated, it gives CASRLMGTANYGYTF.

This clone has more than one count but fewer than ten. The V call is TRBV27, the J call TRBJ2-7; TRBD1 matches 9 bases. The V and J ends lost 6 bases and 1 base, in that order; junction bases with no gene match: 7. Germline-derived CDR1 and CDR2 are MNHEY and SMNVEV (reference sequence). The CDR3 is 15 amino acids. CDR3 in DNA: TGTGCCAGCAGAAACAGGGGGCTAAGTTCCTACGAGCAGTACTTC. The encoded protein is CASRNRGLSSYEQYF.

The chain's CDR3 is CASSLAQGGYGYTF. The DNA for the CDR3 is TGCGCCAGCAGCTTGGCCCAGGGAGGCTATGGCTACACCTTC. This chain connects TRBV5-1 to TRBJ1-2; a possible D gene is TRBD1 (5 bases). CDR3 length: 14 amino acids. V was shortened by 0 bases and J by 4 bases, with 10 bases between the two germline ends. Germline loops: CDR1 SGHRS, CDR2 YFSETQ.

The V and J genes are TRBV27 and TRBJ1-1; TRBD1 matches 7 bases. V shed 2 bases, J shed 5 bases, and the junction held 2 bases outside the gene matches. The CDR3 totals 13 residues. Germline loops: CDR1 MNHEY, CDR2 SMNVEV (reference sequence). The CDR3 region has the DNA TGTGCCAGCAGTTTAACAGGGGCGACTGAAGCTTTCTTT. Encoded protein: CASSLTGATEAFF.

The sample holds one count of this clone. The rearrangement joins TRBV2 to TRBJ2-5, with D possibly being TRBD2 (5 bases). The V end was cut by 5 bases, the J end by 1 base, with 8 bases between. Per germline, CDR1 SNHLY and CDR2 FYNNEI. CDR3 size: 13 residues. The CDR3 is CASSPRGQETQYF. CDR3 DNA: TGTGCCAGCAGTCCCCGGGGCCAAGAGACCCAGTACTTC.

The chain is built from TRBV14 and TRBJ2-1, with a possible D match to TRBD1 (5 bases). The V end lost 4 bases, the J end lost 10 bases, and 14 bases lay between the germline ends. Germline values: CDR1 SGHDN, CDR2 FVKESK. CDR3 length: 13 amino acids. The CDR3 protein is CASSPQGDWEQFF. The DNA of the CDR3 is TGTGCCAGCAGCCCGCAGGGTGATTGGGAGCAGTTCTTC.

The chain links TRBV28 to TRBJ2-3; D is possibly TRBD1 (6 bases). The CDR3 runs to 15 residues. V gave up 6 bases and J gave up 1 base, with 14 bases separating them. Germline V gene lookup returns CDR1 MDHEN and CDR2 SYDVKM. The CDR3 spells CASSPTGSGTDTQYF. CDR3 nucleotide sequence: TGTGCCAGCAGCCCAACAGGGTCGGGCACAGATACGCAGTATTTT.

V and J are TRBV11-2 and TRBJ2-5; no reliable D call. Germline CDR1 SGHAT, CDR2 FQNNGV. Trimming cost V 5 bases and J 5 bases, with 18 bases left between them. The length of the CDR3 is 15 residues. Here the CDR3 DNA reads TGTGCCAGCAGCCAAATTGGGCACCTTGGGGAGACCCAGTACTTC. As protein: CASSQIGHLGETQYF.

This rearrangement joins TRBV19 to TRBJ1-5; D call uncertain. The CDR3 runs 16 residues. Trimming took off 5 bases at V and 4 bases at J, with 18 bases between the two ends. Looked up from germline, CDR1 is LNHDA and CDR2 is SQIVND (reference sequence). Here the CDR3 reads CASSSHPTLFNQPQHF. The CDR3 DNA follows: TGTGCCAGTAGTTCCCACCCCACGCTATTTAATCAGCCCCAGCATTTT.

The table lists this clone with a few counts. The chain uses TRBV10-3 and TRBJ1-1, with 9 bases aligning to TRBD1. The junction had 3 bases not matched to a gene; V was cut back by 9 bases and J by 1 base. The V gene's germline CDR1 is ENHRY and CDR2 SYGVKD. The CDR3 length is 13 residues. The CDR3 DNA reads TGTGCCATGAGGACAGGGGAGAACACTGAAGCTTTCTTT. It codes for CAMRTGENTEAFF.

The chain carries TRBV19 and TRBJ1-2; tentative D call: TRBD1 (6 bases). Germline loops: CDR1 LNHDA, CDR2 SQIVND (reference sequence). The CDR3 spans 17 residues. V lost 3 bases, J lost 2 bases, and 19 bases lay in between. As DNA, the CDR3 is TGTGCCAGTAGTATTCGGCTCGGGGGGCAGGTAAACTATGGCTACACCTTC. Amino acid sequence: CASSIRLGGQVNYGYTF.

The chain has TRBV6-5 and TRBJ2-7; D is unclear. CDR3 length equals 13 residues. Germline CDR1 is MNHEY and CDR2 is SVGAGI. V gave up 6 bases and J gave up 7 bases, with 16 bases separating them. CDR3 residues: CASSVSPSGEQYF. In DNA, the CDR3 is TGTGCCAGCAGCGTCTCACCCTCCGGGGAGCAGTACTTC.

This clone was detected only once. The chain joins TRBV5-1 to TRBJ2-5; possibly TRBD2 for D (6 bases). The length of the CDR3 is 13 residues. From germline, CDR1 is SGHRS and CDR2 YFSETQ. Trimming shortened V by 4 bases and J by 5 bases, and 12 bases separated the two germline ends. CDR3 amino acids: CASSPSGVETQYF. The CDR3 DNA follows: TGCGCCAGCAGCCCCTCGGGGGTTGAGACCCAGTACTTC.

The V gene is TRBV4-1, the J gene TRBJ2-7; TRBD2 aligns across 8 bases. Germline loops: CDR1 MGHRA, CDR2 YSYEKL. The CDR3 totals 13 residues. Trimming cost V 4 bases and J 5 bases; bases outside gene matches: 4. CDR3 nucleotide sequence: TGCGCCAGCAGCCCGGGACTAGTAAACGAGCAGTACTTC. It specifies CASSPGLVNEQYF.

V gene TRBV10-3 combines with J gene TRBJ2-7, with D possibly being TRBD1 (6 bases). Germline-derived CDR1 and CDR2 are ENHRY and SYGVKD. Trimming stripped 6 bases from V and 5 bases from J, with 14 bases between. The CDR3 contains 13 residues. Here the CDR3 DNA reads TGTGCCATCAGGTCCGGGACAACAAACGAGCAGTACTTC. Translated: CAIRSGTTNEQYF.

The V call is TRBV5-1, the J call TRBJ1-1; 7 bases fit TRBD1. Germline assignment: CDR1 SGHRS and CDR2 YFSETQ. The CDR3 extends over 15 amino acids. The junction had 7 bases not matched to a gene; V was cut back by 2 bases and J by 3 bases. DNA for the CDR3: TGCGCCAGCAGCTTAGAGGGGGCGATGCACACTGAAGCTTTCTTT. Amino acids: CASSLEGAMHTEAFF.

This clone has a handful of counts. This chain joins TRBV27 and TRBJ1-6; D is possibly TRBD1 (5 bases). Trimming removed 6 bases from V and 5 bases from J, with 11 bases in between. Germline assignment: CDR1 MNHEY and CDR2 SMNVEV (reference sequence). The length of the CDR3 is 14 residues. CDR3 nucleotide sequence: TGTGCCAGCAGGACAGTTTTGGATAATTCACCCCTCCACTTT. Its translation is CASRTVLDNSPLHF.

This chain links TRBV18 with TRBJ1-1; D is possibly TRBD1 (6 bases). The germline V gene encodes CDR1 KGHSH and CDR2 LQKENI. The CDR3 covers 14 residues. The V gene lost 2 bases and the J gene lost 1 base, with 8 bases spanning the gap. As DNA, the CDR3 is TGTGCCAGCTCACCAGGGGGCTGGAACACTGAAGCTTTCTTT. Residues: CASSPGGWNTEAFF.

The chain combines TRBV18 with TRBJ1-3, with a possible D match to TRBD1 (5 bases). Per the germline V gene, CDR1 is KGHSH and CDR2 is LQKENI. Trimming took 6 bases from V and 2 from J, leaving 8 bases between them. This CDR3 region has 13 residues. CDR3 protein: CASSEGTGNTIYF. CDR3 DNA: TGTGCCAGCTCGGAGGGGACTGGAAACACCATATATTTT.

The sample holds one count of this clone. The chain recombines TRBV25-1 with TRBJ2-6; maybe TRBD2 (6 bases). Per the germline V gene, CDR1 is MGHDK and CDR2 is SYGVNS. The CDR3 contains 15 residues. Trimming removed 3 bases from V and 12 bases from J, with 18 bases in between. The CDR3 region is CASSDTGVYQGVLTF. CDR3 DNA: TGTGCCAGCAGTGATACGGGGGTTTATCAAGGCGTCCTGACTTTC.

This chain joins TRBV5-4 and TRBJ1-3; possible D gene TRBD1, 6 bases. The CDR3 is 16 residues long. Trimming took off 0 bases at V and 0 bases at J, with 10 bases between the two ends. Germline CDR1 and CDR2: SGHNT and YYREEE (reference sequence). The DNA for the CDR3 is TGTGCCAGCAGCTTGGGGACAGCCGTCTCTGGAAACACCATATATTTT. Its protein product is CASSLGTAVSGNTIYF.

The genes are TRBV7-3 and TRBJ2-3; a possible D gene is TRBD2 (6 bases). Germline CDR1 and CDR2: SGHTA and FQGTGA. The CDR3 loop spans 16 amino acids. Trimming cost V 2 bases and J 7 bases, with 19 bases left between them. CDR3 bases: TGTGCCAGCAGCTTAGGAGGGGATCGAAAGTCGAATACGCAGTATTTT. Translation gives CASSLGGDRKSNTQYF.